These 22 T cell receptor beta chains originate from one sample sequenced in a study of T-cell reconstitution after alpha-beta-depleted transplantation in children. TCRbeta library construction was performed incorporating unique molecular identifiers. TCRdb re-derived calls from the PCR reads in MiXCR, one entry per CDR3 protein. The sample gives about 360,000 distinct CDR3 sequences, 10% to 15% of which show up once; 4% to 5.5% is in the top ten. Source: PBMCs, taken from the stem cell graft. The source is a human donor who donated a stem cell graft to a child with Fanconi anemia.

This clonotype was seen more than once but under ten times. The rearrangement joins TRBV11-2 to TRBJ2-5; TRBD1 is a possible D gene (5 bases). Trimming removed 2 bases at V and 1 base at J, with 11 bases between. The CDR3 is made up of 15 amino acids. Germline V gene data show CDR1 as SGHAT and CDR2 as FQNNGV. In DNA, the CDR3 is TGTGCCAGCAGCTTAATAGGCCAGGGCCAAGAGACCCAGTACTTC. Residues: CASSLIGQGQETQYF.

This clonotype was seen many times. In DNA, the CDR3 is TGTGCCAGCAGTACCGCGGGGGGGCAGGGCAATGAGCAGTTCTTC. It translates to CASSTAGGQGNEQFF. V is TRBV12-3 or TRBV12-4 and J is TRBJ2-1; 9 bases fit TRBD2. The junction had 8 bases not matched to a gene; V was cut back by 5 bases and J by 6 bases. This CDR3 has 15 residues.

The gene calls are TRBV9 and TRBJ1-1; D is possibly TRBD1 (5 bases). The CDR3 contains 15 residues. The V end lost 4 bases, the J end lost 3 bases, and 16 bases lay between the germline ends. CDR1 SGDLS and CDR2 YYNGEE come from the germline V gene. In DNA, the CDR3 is TGTGCCAGCAGCACTGGGTCCGGGGACGACACTGAAGCTTTCTTT. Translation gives CASSTGSGDDTEAFF.

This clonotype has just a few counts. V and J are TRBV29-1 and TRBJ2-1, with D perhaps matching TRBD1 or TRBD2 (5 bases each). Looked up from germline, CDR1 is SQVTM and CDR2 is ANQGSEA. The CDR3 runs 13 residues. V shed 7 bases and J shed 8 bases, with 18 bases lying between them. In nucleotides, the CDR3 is TGCAGCGGAACCAGGGTCTTGGGGGATGAGCAGTTCTTC. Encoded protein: CSGTRVLGDEQFF.

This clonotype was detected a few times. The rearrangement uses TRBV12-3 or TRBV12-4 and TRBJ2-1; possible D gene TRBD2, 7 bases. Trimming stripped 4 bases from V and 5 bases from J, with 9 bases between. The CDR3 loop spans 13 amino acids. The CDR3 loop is CASSSGGHNEQFF. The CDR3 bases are TGTGCCAGCAGTTCCGGGGGGCACAATGAGCAGTTCTTC.

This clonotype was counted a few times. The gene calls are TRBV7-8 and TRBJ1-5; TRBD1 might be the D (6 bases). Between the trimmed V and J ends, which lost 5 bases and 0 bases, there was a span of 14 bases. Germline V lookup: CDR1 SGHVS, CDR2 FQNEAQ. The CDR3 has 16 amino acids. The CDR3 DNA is TGTGCCAGCAGCCCCGGAGCGGGGGCTAGCAATCAGCCCCAGCATTTT. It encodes CASSPGAGASNQPQHF.

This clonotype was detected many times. The CDR3 spells CASRFPLQVTGELFF. In nucleotides, the CDR3 is TGTGCCAGCAGGTTTCCGTTGCAGGTCACCGGGGAGCTGTTTTTT. This chain connects TRBV7-2 to TRBJ2-2, with D unclear. Germline values: CDR1 SGHTA, CDR2 FQGNSA. Between the trimmed V and J ends, which lost 6 bases and 4 bases, there was a span of 15 bases. CDR3 length: 15 residues.

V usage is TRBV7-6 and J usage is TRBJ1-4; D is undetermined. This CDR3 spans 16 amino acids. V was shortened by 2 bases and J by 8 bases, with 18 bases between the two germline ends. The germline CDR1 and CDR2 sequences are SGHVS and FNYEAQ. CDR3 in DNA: TGTGCCAGCAGCTTACTCTGGCAGTCCACACGGGAAAAACTGTTTTTT. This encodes CASSLLWQSTREKLFF.

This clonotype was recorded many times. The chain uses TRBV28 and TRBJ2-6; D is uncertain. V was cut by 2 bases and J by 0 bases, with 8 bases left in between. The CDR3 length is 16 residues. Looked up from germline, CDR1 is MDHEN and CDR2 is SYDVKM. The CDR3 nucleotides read TGTGCCAGCAGTTTAACCCAGCTCTCTGGGGCCAACGTCCTGACTTTC. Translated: CASSLTQLSGANVLTF.

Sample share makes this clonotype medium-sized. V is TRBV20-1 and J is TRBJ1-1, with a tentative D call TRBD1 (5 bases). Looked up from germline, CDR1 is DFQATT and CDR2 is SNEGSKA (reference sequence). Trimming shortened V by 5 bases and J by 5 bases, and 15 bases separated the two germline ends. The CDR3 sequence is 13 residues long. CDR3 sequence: CSAGTGVVTEAFF. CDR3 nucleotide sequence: TGCAGTGCTGGAACAGGAGTGGTAACTGAAGCTTTCTTT.

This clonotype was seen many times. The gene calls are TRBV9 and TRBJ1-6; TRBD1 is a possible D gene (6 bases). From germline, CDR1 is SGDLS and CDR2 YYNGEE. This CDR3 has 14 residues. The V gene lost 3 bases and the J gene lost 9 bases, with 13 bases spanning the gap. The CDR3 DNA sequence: TGTGCCAGCAGCGCAGGGGTCGAGGGTTCACCCCTCCACTTT. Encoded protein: CASSAGVEGSPLHF. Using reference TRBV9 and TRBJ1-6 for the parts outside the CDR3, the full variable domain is DSGVTQTPKHLITATGQRVTLRCSPRSGDLSVYWYQQSLDQGLQFLIQYYNGEERAKGNILERFSAQQFPDLHSELNLSSLELGDSALYFCASSAGVEGSPLHFGNGTRLTVT.

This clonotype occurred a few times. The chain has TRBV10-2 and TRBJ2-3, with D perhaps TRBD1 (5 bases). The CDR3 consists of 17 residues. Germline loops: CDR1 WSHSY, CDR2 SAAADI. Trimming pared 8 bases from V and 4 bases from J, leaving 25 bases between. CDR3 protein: CASGRTSTVRRPDTQYF. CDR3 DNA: TGCGCCAGCGGACGGACATCGACAGTTAGGAGACCAGATACGCAGTATTTT.

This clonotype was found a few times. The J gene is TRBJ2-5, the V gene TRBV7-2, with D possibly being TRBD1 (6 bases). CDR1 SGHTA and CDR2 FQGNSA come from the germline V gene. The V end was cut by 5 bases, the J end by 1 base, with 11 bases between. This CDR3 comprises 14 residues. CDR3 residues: CASSPQGTQETQYF. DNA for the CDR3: TGTGCCAGCAGCCCTCAGGGGACCCAAGAGACCCAGTACTTC.

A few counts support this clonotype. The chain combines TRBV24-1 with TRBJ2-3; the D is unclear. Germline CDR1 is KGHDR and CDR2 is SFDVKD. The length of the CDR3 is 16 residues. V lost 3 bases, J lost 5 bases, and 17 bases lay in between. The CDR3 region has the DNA TGTGCCACCAGTGATCCCCGGGCCAAAGGGAAAGATACGCAGTATTTT. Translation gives CATSDPRAKGKDTQYF.

The CDR3 here is CASSTPGTATAGEQYV. In DNA, the CDR3 is TGTGCCAGCAGTACCCCCGGGACGGCTACTGCGGGTGAGCAGTACGTC. V and J are TRBV6-2 or TRBV6-3 and TRBJ2-7; D could derive from TRBD1 or TRBD2 (5 bases each). The CDR3 sequence is 16 residues long. Germline V lookup: CDR1 MNHEY, CDR2 SVGEGT. The ends were cut back, 5 bases at V and 7 bases at J, with 24 bases in the middle.

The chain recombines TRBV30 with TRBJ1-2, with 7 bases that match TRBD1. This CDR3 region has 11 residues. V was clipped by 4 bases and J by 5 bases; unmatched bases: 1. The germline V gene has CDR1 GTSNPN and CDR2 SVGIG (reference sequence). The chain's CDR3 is CAWTGGYGYTF. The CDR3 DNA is TGTGCCTGGACAGGGGGTTATGGCTACACCTTC.

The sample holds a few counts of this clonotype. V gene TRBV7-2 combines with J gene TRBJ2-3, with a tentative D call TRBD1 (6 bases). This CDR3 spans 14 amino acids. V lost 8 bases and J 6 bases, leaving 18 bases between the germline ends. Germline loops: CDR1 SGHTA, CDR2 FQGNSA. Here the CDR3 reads CASVPLGARDTQYF. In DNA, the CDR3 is TGTGCCAGCGTCCCACTGGGGGCCCGGGATACGCAGTATTTT.

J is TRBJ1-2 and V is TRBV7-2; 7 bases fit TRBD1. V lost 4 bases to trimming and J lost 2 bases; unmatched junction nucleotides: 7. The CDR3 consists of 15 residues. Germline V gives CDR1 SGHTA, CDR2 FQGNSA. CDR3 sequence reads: CASSSPPTGNYGYTF. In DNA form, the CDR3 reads TGTGCCAGCAGCTCTCCCCCGACAGGGAACTATGGCTACACCTTC. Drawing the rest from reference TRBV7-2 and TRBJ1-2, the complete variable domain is GAGVSQSPSNKVTEKGKDVELRCDPISGHTALYWYRQSLGQGLEFLIYFQGNSAPDKSGLPSDRFSAERTGGSVSTLTIQRTQQEDSAVYLCASSSPPTGNYGYTFGSGTRLTVV.

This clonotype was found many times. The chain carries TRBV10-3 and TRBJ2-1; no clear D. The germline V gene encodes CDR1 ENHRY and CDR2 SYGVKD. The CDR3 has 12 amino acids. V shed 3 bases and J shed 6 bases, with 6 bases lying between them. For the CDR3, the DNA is TGTGCCATCAGTGAACAGTCCAATGAGCAGTTCTTC. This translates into CAISEQSNEQFF.

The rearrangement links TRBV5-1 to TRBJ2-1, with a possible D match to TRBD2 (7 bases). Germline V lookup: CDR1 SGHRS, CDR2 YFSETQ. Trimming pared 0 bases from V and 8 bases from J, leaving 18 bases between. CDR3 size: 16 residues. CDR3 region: CASSLALGGAYDEQFF. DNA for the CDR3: TGCGCCAGCAGCTTGGCCCTGGGGGGGGCTTACGATGAGCAGTTCTTC.

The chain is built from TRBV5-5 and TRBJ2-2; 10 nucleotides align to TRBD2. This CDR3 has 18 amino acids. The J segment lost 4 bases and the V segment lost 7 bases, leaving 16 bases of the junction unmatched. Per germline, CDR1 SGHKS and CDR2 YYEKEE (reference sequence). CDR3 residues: CASLLGQGLATFTGELFF. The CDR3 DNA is TGTGCCAGCCTCCTTGGCCAGGGACTAGCGACCTTCACCGGGGAGCTGTTTTTT.

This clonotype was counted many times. The CDR3 DNA reads TGCAGTGCTAAGCAGATAGATGGCTACACCTTC. This codes for CSAKQIDGYTF. The chain recombines TRBV20-1 with TRBJ1-2; no clear D. CDR3 length equals 11 residues. Per the germline V gene, CDR1 is DFQATT and CDR2 is SNEGSKA (reference sequence). V was trimmed by 4 bases and J by 6 bases, leaving 9 bases between them.